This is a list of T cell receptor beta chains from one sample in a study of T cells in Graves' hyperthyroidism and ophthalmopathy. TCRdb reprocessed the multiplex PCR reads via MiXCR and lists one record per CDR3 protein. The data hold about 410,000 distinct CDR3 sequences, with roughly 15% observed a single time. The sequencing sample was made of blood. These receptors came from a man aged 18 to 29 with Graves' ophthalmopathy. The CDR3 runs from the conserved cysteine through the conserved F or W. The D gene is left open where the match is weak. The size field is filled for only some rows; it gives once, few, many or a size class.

CDR3nt: TGTGCCTGGGGGGCCAATGAGCAGTTCTTC
CDR3aa: CAWGANEQFF
abundance: many
d_gene: NA
j_gene: TRBJ2-1
v_gene: TRBV7-9

CDR3nt: TGCGCCAGCAGCTTGGGACCGGGTTGGCAGTTCTTC
CDR3aa: CASSLGPGWQFF
abundance: NA
d_gene: NA
j_gene: TRBJ2-1
v_gene: TRBV5-1

CDR3nt: TGCGCCACCAGCAGGGAGAAAGGCTATGGCTACACCTTC
CDR3aa: CATSREKGYGYTF
abundance: few
d_gene: NA
j_gene: TRBJ1-2
v_gene: TRBV10-2

CDR3nt: TGCAGCGTTGAAGGCATCCAGCTAGCTAACTATGGCTACACCTTC
CDR3aa: CSVEGIQLANYGYTF
abundance: NA
d_gene: NA
j_gene: TRBJ1-2
v_gene: TRBV29-1

CDR3nt: TGTGCCAGCAGTTTATTTCGTAGGGAAGTCGACATTCAGTACTTC
CDR3aa: CASSLFRREVDIQYF
abundance: few
d_gene: NA
j_gene: TRBJ2-4
v_gene: TRBV12-3/TRBV12-4

CDR3nt: TGTGCCAGTAGTATTATTGGGAGGGGGCCTACCAATCCTTGGGAGACCCAGTACTTC
CDR3aa: CASSIIGRGPTNPWETQYF
abundance: NA
d_gene: NA
j_gene: TRBJ2-5
v_gene: TRBV19

CDR3nt: TGTGCCTGGAGTGTGGATGGAAATCAGCCCCAGCATTTT
CDR3aa: CAWSVDGNQPQHF
abundance: many
d_gene: NA
j_gene: TRBJ1-5
v_gene: TRBV30

CDR3nt: TGTGCCAGCAGCTACGGGACTAGCGAATACAATGAGCAGTTCTTC
CDR3aa: CASSYGTSEYNEQFF
abundance: few
d_gene: TRBD2
j_gene: TRBJ2-1
v_gene: TRBV7-6

CDR3nt: TGTGCCAGCCTCAGGGACGGGTCTCGGAATTCACCCCTCCACTTT
CDR3aa: CASLRDGSRNSPLHF
abundance: NA
d_gene: NA
j_gene: TRBJ1-6
v_gene: TRBV28

CDR3nt: TGTGCCACCAGTGATCCCAGACAGGGAAGCACCGGGGAGCTGTTTTTT
CDR3aa: CATSDPRQGSTGELFF
abundance: NA
d_gene: TRBD1
j_gene: TRBJ2-2
v_gene: TRBV24-1

CDR3nt: TGTGCCTGGAGGGGAGCTGAAGCTTTCTTT
CDR3aa: CAWRGAEAFF
abundance: many
d_gene: NA
j_gene: TRBJ1-1
v_gene: TRBV30

CDR3nt: TGTGCCAGCAGCTTACCAGGCCCCGGGGCTGAGCAGTTCTTC
CDR3aa: CASSLPGPGAEQFF
abundance: NA
d_gene: NA
j_gene: TRBJ2-1
v_gene: TRBV7-9

CDR3nt: TGCGCCAGCAGTCCCGGGGCGGCGAACGCCCTGGAGCAGTTCTTC
CDR3aa: CASSPGAANALEQFF
abundance: NA
d_gene: NA
j_gene: TRBJ2-1
v_gene: TRBV10-1

CDR3nt: TGCAGCGTTCCTAGGACAACGAACACCGGGGAGCTGTTTTTT
CDR3aa: CSVPRTTNTGELFF
abundance: few
d_gene: NA
j_gene: TRBJ2-2
v_gene: TRBV29-1

CDR3nt: TGTGCCAGCAGCCCAATGGGAGGGGGGGGCTCCTACGAGCAGTACTTC
CDR3aa: CASSPMGGGGSYEQYF
abundance: NA
d_gene: NA
j_gene: TRBJ2-7
v_gene: TRBV9

CDR3nt: TGTGCCAGCAGCTTAGCAAGGGGGTGGGGAAATGAGCAGTTCTTC
CDR3aa: CASSLARGWGNEQFF
abundance: many
d_gene: NA
j_gene: TRBJ2-1
v_gene: TRBV7-8

CDR3nt: TGTGCCACCAGCGACAGGGAATATGGCTACACCTTC
CDR3aa: CATSDREYGYTF
abundance: few
d_gene: TRBD1
j_gene: TRBJ1-2
v_gene: TRBV24-1

CDR3nt: TGCGCCAACAGCCAAGCGCAGGGGGCCTACTATGGCTACACCTTC
CDR3aa: CANSQAQGAYYGYTF
abundance: NA
d_gene: TRBD1
j_gene: TRBJ1-2
v_gene: TRBV4-1

CDR3nt: TGTGCCAGCAGTTACACGACAGGGACTGCCTACGAGCAGTACTTC
CDR3aa: CASSYTTGTAYEQYF
abundance: few
d_gene: NA
j_gene: TRBJ2-7
v_gene: TRBV6-5

CDR3nt: TGCAGTGCTTCACCGGGACCGGGGAACACTGAAGCTTTCTTT
CDR3aa: CSASPGPGNTEAFF
abundance: NA
d_gene: NA
j_gene: TRBJ1-1
v_gene: TRBV20-1

CDR3nt: TGTGCCAGCAGCGGAGGGTGGACAGACTATACTGAAGCTTTCTTT
CDR3aa: CASSGGWTDYTEAFF
abundance: many
d_gene: NA
j_gene: TRBJ1-1
v_gene: TRBV3-1

CDR3nt: TGTGCCAGCAGTTTACAGGGGGCCGTAGAGACCCAGTACTTC
CDR3aa: CASSLQGAVETQYF
abundance: NA
d_gene: TRBD1
j_gene: TRBJ2-5
v_gene: TRBV2

CDR3nt: TGTGCCAGCAGCGCCCTAGTAGCAGGGCTGGGGAACACTGAAGCTTTCTTT
CDR3aa: CASSALVAGLGNTEAFF
abundance: many
d_gene: NA
j_gene: TRBJ1-1
v_gene: TRBV9

CDR3nt: TGTGCCAGCGAACGGGGGGGCCGCGATGAGCAGTTCTTC
CDR3aa: CASERGGRDEQFF
abundance: many
d_gene: TRBD2
j_gene: TRBJ2-1
v_gene: TRBV2

CDR3nt: TGTGCCTGGAGCTTTTCGGTCCCAGGGTTTGACACCGGGGAGCTGCTTTTT
CDR3aa: CAWSFSVPGFDTGELLF
abundance: NA
d_gene: NA
j_gene: TRBJ2-2
v_gene: TRBV30

CDR3nt: TGTGCCAGCAGCTGTCAGGGAAATCCTAGTGGAAACACCATATATTTT
CDR3aa: CASSCQGNPSGNTIYF
abundance: NA
d_gene: NA
j_gene: TRBJ1-3
v_gene: TRBV11-2

CDR3nt: TGCAGTGCTGATAAGCCAGACAGCTCTGGAAACACCATATATTTT
CDR3aa: CSADKPDSSGNTIYF
abundance: many
d_gene: NA
j_gene: TRBJ1-3
v_gene: TRBV20-1

CDR3nt: TGTGCCAGCAGCCCAGGGGGCTTTGGCTACACCTTC
CDR3aa: CASSPGGFGYTF
abundance: NA
d_gene: TRBD1
j_gene: TRBJ1-2
v_gene: TRBV5-6

CDR3nt: TGTGCCAGCAGCACGGAAAGGGGAGAGACCCAGTACTTC
CDR3aa: CASSTERGETQYF
abundance: many
d_gene: NA
j_gene: TRBJ2-5
v_gene: TRBV7-3

CDR3nt: TGTGCCAGTAGTATACAGTTACGGGGAGAGCAGTTCTTC
CDR3aa: CASSIQLRGEQFF
abundance: NA
d_gene: NA
j_gene: TRBJ2-1
v_gene: TRBV19

CDR3nt: TGTGCCTGGAGTGCTGCAGGGGGCTATGGCTACACCTTC
CDR3aa: CAWSAAGGYGYTF
abundance: NA
d_gene: TRBD1
j_gene: TRBJ1-2
v_gene: TRBV30

CDR3nt: TGTGCCAGGGGGTCCACACCCTACGAGCAGTACTTC
CDR3aa: CARGSTPYEQYF
abundance: NA
d_gene: NA
j_gene: TRBJ2-7
v_gene: TRBV2

CDR3nt: TGTGCCAGCAGTTCGCAAGGGAGCCCTAGCCCTAGGGATGGCTACACCTTC
CDR3aa: CASSSQGSPSPRDGYTF
abundance: many
d_gene: NA
j_gene: TRBJ1-2
v_gene: TRBV12-3/TRBV12-4

CDR3nt: TGTGCCAGCAGCCGAGCGGGACCGAGCTACGAGCAGTACTTC
CDR3aa: CASSRAGPSYEQYF
abundance: many
d_gene: TRBD2
j_gene: TRBJ2-7
v_gene: TRBV3-1

CDR3nt: TGTGCCAGCAGCTTAATAGCGGAGGGGGGGGAGACCCAGTACTTC
CDR3aa: CASSLIAEGGETQYF
abundance: many
d_gene: NA
j_gene: TRBJ2-5
v_gene: TRBV11-2

CDR3nt: TGTGCCAGCAGGACCGGGACCGGGACCTATGGCTACACCTTC
CDR3aa: CASRTGTGTYGYTF
abundance: NA
d_gene: NA
j_gene: TRBJ1-2
v_gene: TRBV12-3/TRBV12-4

CDR3nt: TGTGCCAGTAAACGGGGGGTCGACCAGCCCCAGCATTTT
CDR3aa: CASKRGVDQPQHF
abundance: once
d_gene: NA
j_gene: TRBJ1-5
v_gene: TRBV19

CDR3nt: TGCAGTGCTTTGGGACAGGGCTTTTCACCCCTCCACTTT
CDR3aa: CSALGQGFSPLHF
abundance: many
d_gene: TRBD1
j_gene: TRBJ1-6
v_gene: TRBV20-1

CDR3nt: TGTGCCAGCAGCCTCTACGGGACGTCCTACGAGCAGTACTTC
CDR3aa: CASSLYGTSYEQYF
abundance: many
d_gene: NA
j_gene: TRBJ2-7
v_gene: TRBV5-6

CDR3nt: TGTGCCTGGTCGGGACTAGCGGGGGCCCTATACAATGAGCAGTTCTTC
CDR3aa: CAWSGLAGALYNEQFF
abundance: NA
d_gene: TRBD2
j_gene: TRBJ2-1
v_gene: TRBV30

CDR3nt: TGTGCCAGTAGTAACCCCGATAGCAGCTCCTACAATGAGCAGTTCTTC
CDR3aa: CASSNPDSSSYNEQFF
abundance: NA
d_gene: NA
j_gene: TRBJ2-1
v_gene: TRBV19

CDR3nt: TGTGCCAGCAGCTTAGGGTTTGGCGGGGGGACATTGTACGAGCAGTACTTC
CDR3aa: CASSLGFGGGTLYEQYF
abundance: many
d_gene: TRBD2
j_gene: TRBJ2-7
v_gene: TRBV7-8

CDR3nt: TGTGCCTGGAGTGCAGGGGGCTCTCAGCCCCAGCATTTT
CDR3aa: CAWSAGGSQPQHF
abundance: many
d_gene: TRBD1
j_gene: TRBJ1-5
v_gene: TRBV30

CDR3nt: TGTGCCACCCGCAATAGGGTTGGTAATTCTGGGGCCAACGTCCTGACTTTC
CDR3aa: CATRNRVGNSGANVLTF
abundance: many
d_gene: NA
j_gene: TRBJ2-6
v_gene: TRBV5-5

CDR3nt: TGTGCCAGCAGCGACAGGACAGGAGGGGAGACCCAGTACTTC
CDR3aa: CASSDRTGGETQYF
abundance: many
d_gene: NA
j_gene: TRBJ2-5
v_gene: TRBV5-5

CDR3nt: TGCAGCGTTGTCAACGGGGGAACTGAAGCTTTCTTT
CDR3aa: CSVVNGGTEAFF
abundance: NA
d_gene: NA
j_gene: TRBJ1-1
v_gene: TRBV29-1

CDR3nt: TGTGCCACCAGTGATCCCGGGACTAGCGGGAACACAGATACGCAGTATTTT
CDR3aa: CATSDPGTSGNTDTQYF
abundance: few
d_gene: TRBD2
j_gene: TRBJ2-3
v_gene: TRBV24-1

CDR3nt: TGTGCCAGCAGCGTAGTACCGGGGTCTTACGAGCAGTACTTC
CDR3aa: CASSVVPGSYEQYF
abundance: few
d_gene: NA
j_gene: TRBJ2-7
v_gene: TRBV9

CDR3nt: TGTGCCAGCAGCTTAGTATCCGGTGGCAGTTCCTATGGCTACACCTTC
CDR3aa: CASSLVSGGSSYGYTF
abundance: many
d_gene: NA
j_gene: TRBJ1-2
v_gene: TRBV7-2

CDR3nt: TGTGCCAGCAGCCGGTCCCCGGGGGAGGGGAACGAGCAGTACTTC
CDR3aa: CASSRSPGEGNEQYF
abundance: many
d_gene: TRBD2
j_gene: TRBJ2-7
v_gene: TRBV13

CDR3nt: TGTGCCAGCAGCCAAGATGCCCTATCTTACAATGAGCAGTTCTTC
CDR3aa: CASSQDALSYNEQFF
abundance: many
d_gene: NA
j_gene: TRBJ2-1
v_gene: TRBV3-1

CDR3nt: TGTGCCAGCAGTTTCGGGAGGCACTACGAGCAGTACTTC
CDR3aa: CASSFGRHYEQYF
abundance: many
d_gene: TRBD2
j_gene: TRBJ2-7
v_gene: TRBV14

CDR3nt: TGCAGCGGACGGACACTATCCTACGAGCAGTACTTC
CDR3aa: CSGRTLSYEQYF
abundance: NA
d_gene: NA
j_gene: TRBJ2-7
v_gene: TRBV29-1

CDR3nt: TGCAGTGCTAGCACTCTTAGAAGCATCCCCCCGGAGACCCAGTACTTC
CDR3aa: CSASTLRSIPPETQYF
abundance: NA
d_gene: NA
j_gene: TRBJ2-5
v_gene: TRBV20-1

CDR3nt: TGCGCCAGCAGCTTGGGAGTAGCGGGAGCGTCCTACGGTGAGCAGTTCTTC
CDR3aa: CASSLGVAGASYGEQFF
abundance: few
d_gene: TRBD2
j_gene: TRBJ2-1
v_gene: TRBV5-1

CDR3nt: TGTGCCACCAGCAGAGATAGTAGGGGCAGGGATTCACCCCTCCACTTT
CDR3aa: CATSRDSRGRDSPLHF
abundance: NA
d_gene: NA
j_gene: TRBJ1-6
v_gene: TRBV15